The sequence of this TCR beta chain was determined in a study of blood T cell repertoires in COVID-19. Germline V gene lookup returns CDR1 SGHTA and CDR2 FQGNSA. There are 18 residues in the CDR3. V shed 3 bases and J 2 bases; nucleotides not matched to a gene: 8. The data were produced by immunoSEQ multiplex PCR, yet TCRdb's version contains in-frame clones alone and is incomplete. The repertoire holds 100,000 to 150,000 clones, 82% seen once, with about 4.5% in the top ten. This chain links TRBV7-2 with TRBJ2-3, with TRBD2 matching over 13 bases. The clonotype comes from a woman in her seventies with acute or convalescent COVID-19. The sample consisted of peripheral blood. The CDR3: CASSFPRLAGGFTDTQYF. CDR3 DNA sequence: TGTGCCAGCAGCTTTCCTCGACTAGCGGGGGGATTCACAGATACGCAGTATTTT.